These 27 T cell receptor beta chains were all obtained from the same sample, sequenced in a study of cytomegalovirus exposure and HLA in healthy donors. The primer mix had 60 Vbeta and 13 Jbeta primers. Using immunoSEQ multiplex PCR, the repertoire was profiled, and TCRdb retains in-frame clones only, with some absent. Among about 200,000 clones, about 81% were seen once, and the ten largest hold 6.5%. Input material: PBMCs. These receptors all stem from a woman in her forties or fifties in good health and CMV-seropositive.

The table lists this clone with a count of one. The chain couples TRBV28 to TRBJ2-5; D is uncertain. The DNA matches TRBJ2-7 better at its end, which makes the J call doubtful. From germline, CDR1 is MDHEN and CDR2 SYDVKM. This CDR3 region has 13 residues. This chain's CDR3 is CASTLRVDYEQYF. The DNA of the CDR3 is TGTGCCAGCACCCTACGGGTCGACTACGAGCAGTACTTC.

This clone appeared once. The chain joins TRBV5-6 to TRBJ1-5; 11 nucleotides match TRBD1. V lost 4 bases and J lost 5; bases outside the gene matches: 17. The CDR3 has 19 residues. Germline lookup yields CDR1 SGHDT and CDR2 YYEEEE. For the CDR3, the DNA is TGTGCCAGCAGCCTGTCCTTGGGACAGGGGGAAGTCGAGGATCAGCCCCAGCATTTT. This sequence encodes CASSLSLGQGEVEDQPQHF.

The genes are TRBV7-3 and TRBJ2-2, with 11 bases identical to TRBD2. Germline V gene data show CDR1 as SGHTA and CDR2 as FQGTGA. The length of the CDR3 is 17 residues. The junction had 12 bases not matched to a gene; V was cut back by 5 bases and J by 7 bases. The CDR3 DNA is TGTGCCAGCAGCCCGTCCCTAACTAGCGGGAGTGGCGGGGAGCTGTTTTTT. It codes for CASSPSLTSGSGGELFF.

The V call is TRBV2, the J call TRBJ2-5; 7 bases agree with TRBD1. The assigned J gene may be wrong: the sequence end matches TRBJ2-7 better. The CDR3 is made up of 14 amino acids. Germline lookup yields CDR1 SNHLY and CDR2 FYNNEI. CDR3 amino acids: CASSLPGQSYEQYF. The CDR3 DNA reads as TGTGCCAGCAGTCTCCCGGGACAGTCCTACGAGCAGTACTTC.

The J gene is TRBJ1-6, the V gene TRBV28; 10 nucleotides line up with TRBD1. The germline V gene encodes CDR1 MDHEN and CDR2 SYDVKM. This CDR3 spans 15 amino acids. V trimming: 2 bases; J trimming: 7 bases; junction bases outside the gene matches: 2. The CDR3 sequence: CASSLGTGANSPLHF. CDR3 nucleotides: TGTGCCAGCAGTTTAGGGACAGGGGCCAATTCACCCCTCCACTTT.

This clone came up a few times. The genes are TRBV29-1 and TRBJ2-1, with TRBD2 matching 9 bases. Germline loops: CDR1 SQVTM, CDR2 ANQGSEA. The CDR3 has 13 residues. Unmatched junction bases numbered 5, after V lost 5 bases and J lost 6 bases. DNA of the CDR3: TGCAGCGTTCAAGGCGGGGGGGGCAATGAGCAGTTCTTC. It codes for CSVQGGGGNEQFF.

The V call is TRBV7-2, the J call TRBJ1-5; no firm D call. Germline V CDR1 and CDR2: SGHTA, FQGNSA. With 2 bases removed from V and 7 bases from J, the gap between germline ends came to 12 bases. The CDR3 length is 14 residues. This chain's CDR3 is CASSLSAGMQPQHF. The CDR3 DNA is TGTGCCAGCAGCTTATCAGCGGGGATGCAGCCCCAGCATTTT.

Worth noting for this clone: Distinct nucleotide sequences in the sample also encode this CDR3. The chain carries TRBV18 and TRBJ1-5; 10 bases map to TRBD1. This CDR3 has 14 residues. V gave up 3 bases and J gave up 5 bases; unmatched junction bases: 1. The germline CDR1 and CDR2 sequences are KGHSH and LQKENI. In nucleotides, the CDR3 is TGTGCCAGCTCACCCGGGACAGGGGATCAGCCCCAGCATTTT. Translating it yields CASSPGTGDQPQHF. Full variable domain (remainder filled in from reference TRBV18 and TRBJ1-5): NAGVMQNPRHLVRRRGQEARLRCSPMKGHSHVYWYRQLPEEGLKFMVYLQKENIIDESGMPKERFSAEFPKEGPSILRIQQVVRGDSAAYFCASSPGTGDQPQHFGDGTRLSIL.

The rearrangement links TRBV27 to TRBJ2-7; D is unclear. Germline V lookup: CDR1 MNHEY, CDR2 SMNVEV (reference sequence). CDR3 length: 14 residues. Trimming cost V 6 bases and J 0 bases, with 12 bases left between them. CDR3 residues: CASRQVFDSYEQYF. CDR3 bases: TGTGCCAGCAGACAAGTGTTTGACTCCTACGAGCAGTACTTC.

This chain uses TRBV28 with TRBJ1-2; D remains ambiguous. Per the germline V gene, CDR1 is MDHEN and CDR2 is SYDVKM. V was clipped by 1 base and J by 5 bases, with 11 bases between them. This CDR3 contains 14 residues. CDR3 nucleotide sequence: TGTGCCAGCAGTTTATCTCCAAACACATATGGCTACACCTTC. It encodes CASSLSPNTYGYTF.

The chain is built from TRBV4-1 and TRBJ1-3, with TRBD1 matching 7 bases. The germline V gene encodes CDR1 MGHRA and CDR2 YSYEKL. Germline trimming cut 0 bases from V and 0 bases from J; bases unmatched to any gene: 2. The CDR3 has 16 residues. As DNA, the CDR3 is TGCGCCAGCAGCCAAGACTGGACAGGCTCTGGAAACACCATATATTTT. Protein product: CASSQDWTGSGNTIYF.

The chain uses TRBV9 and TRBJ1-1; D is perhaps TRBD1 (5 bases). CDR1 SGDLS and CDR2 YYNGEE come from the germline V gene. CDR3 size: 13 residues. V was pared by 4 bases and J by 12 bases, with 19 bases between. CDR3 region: CASSPSWEGKTFF. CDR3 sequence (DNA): TGTGCCAGCAGCCCGTCATGGGAGGGGAAAACTTTCTTT.

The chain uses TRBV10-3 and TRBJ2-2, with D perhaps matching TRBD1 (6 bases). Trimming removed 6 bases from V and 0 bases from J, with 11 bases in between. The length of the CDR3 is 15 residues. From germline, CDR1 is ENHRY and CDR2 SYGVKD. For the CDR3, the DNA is TGTGCCATCAGAGGGGGACCCGCGAACACCGGGGAGCTGTTTTTT. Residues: CAIRGGPANTGELFF.

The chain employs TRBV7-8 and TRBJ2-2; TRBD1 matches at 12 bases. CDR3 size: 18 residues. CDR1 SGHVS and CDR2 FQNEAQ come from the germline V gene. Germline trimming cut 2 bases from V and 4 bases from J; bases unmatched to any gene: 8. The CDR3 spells CASSLSPGQGASTGELFF. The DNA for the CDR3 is TGTGCCAGCAGCTTATCTCCGGGACAGGGGGCAAGCACCGGGGAGCTGTTTTTT. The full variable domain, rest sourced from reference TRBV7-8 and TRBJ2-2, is GAGVSQSPRYKVAKRGQDVALRCDPISGHVSLFWYQQALGQGPEFLTYFQNEAQLDKSGLPSDRFFAERPEGSVSTLKIQRTQQEDSAVYLCASSLSPGQGASTGELFFGEGSRLTVL.

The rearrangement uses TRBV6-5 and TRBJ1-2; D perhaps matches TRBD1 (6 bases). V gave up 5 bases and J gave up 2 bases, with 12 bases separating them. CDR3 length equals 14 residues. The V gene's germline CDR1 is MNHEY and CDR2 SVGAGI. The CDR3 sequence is CASSPGQGNYGYTF. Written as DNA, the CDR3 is TGTGCCAGCAGTCCCGGTCAGGGGAACTATGGCTACACCTTC.

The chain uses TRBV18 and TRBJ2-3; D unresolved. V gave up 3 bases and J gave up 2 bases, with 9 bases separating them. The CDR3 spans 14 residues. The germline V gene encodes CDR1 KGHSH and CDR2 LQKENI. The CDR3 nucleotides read TGTGCCAGCTCACCGGGCCAGGTCACAGATACGCAGTATTTT. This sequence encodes CASSPGQVTDTQYF.

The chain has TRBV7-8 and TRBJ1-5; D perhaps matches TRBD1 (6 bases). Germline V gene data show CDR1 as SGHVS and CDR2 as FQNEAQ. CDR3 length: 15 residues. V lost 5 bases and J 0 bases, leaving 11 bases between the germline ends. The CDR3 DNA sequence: TGTGCCAGCAGCCTCCGGGACAATAGCAATCAGCCCCAGCATTTT. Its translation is CASSLRDNSNQPQHF.

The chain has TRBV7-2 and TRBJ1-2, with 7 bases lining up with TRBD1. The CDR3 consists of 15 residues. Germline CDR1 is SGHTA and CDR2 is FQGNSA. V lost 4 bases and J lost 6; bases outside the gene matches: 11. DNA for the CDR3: TGTGCCAGCAGCTCCTGGGGCAGGGGGGTGGATGGCTACACCTTC. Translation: CASSSWGRGVDGYTF.

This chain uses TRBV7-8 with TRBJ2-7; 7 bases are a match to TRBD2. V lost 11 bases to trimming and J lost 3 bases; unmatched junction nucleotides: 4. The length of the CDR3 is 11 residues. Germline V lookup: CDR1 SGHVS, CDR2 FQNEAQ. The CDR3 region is CAVQRDYEQYF. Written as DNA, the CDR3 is TGTGCCGTTCAGCGGGACTACGAGCAGTACTTC.

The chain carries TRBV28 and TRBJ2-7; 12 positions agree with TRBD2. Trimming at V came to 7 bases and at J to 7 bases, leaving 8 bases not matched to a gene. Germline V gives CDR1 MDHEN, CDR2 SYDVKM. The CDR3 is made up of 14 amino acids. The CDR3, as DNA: TGTGCCAGCACCCCTAGCGGGGGGGCCCCAGAGCAGTACTTC. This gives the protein CASTPSGGAPEQYF. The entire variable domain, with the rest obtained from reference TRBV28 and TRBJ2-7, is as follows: DVKVTQSSRYLVKRTGEKVFLECVQDMDHENMFWYRQDPGLGLRLIYFSYDVKMKEKGDIPEGYSVSREKKERFSLILESASTNQTSMYLCASTPSGGAPEQYFGPGTRLTVT.

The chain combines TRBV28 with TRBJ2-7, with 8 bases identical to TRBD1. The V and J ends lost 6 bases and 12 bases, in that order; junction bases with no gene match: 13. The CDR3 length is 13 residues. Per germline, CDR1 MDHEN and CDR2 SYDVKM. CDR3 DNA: TGTGCCAGCAGGCGGGACAGGACGGGGATCGGGTACTTC. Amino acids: CASRRDRTGIGYF.

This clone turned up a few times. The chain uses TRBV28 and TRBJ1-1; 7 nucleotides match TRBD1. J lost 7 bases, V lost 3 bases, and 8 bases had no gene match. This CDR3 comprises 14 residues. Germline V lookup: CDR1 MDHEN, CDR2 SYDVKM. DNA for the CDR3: TGTGCCAGCAGTTTTTCCACAGGGGCAGGTGAAGCTTTCTTT. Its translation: CASSFSTGAGEAFF.

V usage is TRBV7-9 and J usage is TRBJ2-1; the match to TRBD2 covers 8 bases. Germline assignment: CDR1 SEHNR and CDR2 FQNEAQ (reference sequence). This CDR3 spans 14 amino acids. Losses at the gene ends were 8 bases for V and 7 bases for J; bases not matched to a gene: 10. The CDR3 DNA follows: TGTGCCAGCTCCTTAGACGGGACTAGAAATGAGCAGTTCTTC. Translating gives CASSLDGTRNEQFF.

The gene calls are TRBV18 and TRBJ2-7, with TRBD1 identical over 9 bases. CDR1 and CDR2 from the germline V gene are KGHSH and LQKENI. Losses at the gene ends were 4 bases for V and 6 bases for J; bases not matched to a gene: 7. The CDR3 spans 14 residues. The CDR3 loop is CASSQNRGQGEQYF. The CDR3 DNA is TGTGCCAGCTCACAAAACAGGGGACAGGGCGAGCAGTACTTC.

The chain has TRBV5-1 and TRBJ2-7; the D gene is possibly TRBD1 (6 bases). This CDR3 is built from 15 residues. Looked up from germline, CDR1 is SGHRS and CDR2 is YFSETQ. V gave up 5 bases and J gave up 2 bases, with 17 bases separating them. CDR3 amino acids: CASRAGTTGTYEQYF. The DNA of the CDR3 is TGCGCCAGCAGGGCCGGGACCACAGGGACCTACGAGCAGTACTTC.

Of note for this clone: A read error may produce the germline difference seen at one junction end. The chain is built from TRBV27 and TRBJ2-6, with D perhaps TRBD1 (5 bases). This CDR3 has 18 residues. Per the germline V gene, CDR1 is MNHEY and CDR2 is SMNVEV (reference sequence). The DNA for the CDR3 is TGTGCCAGCAGTCCTCGGCAGGTTCCCTCCTCTGGGGCCAACGGCCTGACTTTC. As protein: CASSPRQVPSSGANGLTF. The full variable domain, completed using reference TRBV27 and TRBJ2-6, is EAQVTQNPRYLITVTGKKLTVTCSQNMNHEYMSWYRQDPGLGLRQIYYSMNVEVTDKGDVPEGYKVSRKEKRNFPLILESPSPNQTSLYFCASSPRQVPSSGANGLTFGAGSRLTVL.

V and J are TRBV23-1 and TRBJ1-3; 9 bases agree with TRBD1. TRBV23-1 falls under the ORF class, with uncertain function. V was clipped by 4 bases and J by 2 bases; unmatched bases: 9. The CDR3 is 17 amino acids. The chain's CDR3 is CASSLIQGANTGNTIYF. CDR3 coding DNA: TGCGCCAGCAGTCTTATACAGGGGGCGAATACTGGAAACACCATATATTTT.